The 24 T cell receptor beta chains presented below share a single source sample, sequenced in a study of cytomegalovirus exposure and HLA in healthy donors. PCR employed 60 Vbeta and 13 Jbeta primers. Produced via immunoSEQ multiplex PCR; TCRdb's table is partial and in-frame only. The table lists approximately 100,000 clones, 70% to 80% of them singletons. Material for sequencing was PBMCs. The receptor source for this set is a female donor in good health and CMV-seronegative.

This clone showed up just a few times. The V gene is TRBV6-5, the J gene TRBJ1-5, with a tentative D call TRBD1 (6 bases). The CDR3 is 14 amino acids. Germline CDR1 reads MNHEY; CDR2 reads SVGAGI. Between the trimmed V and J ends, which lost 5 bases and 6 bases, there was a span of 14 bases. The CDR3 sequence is CASSQGRSSQPQHF. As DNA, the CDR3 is TGTGCCAGCAGTCAGGGGCGGTCGAGTCAGCCCCAGCATTTT.

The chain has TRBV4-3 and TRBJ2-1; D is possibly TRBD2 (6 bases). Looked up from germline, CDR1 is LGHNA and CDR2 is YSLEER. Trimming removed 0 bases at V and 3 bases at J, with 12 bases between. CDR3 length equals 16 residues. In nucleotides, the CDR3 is TGCGCCAGCAGCCAAGAATGGCGGGGATACTACAATGAGCAGTTCTTC. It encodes CASSQEWRGYYNEQFF.

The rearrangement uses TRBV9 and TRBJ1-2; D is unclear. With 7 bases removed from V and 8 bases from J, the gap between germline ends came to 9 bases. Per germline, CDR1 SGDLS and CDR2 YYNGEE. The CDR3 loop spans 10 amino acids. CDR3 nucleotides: TGTGCCAGCCATGGGCGCGGCTACACCTTC. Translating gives CASHGRGYTF.

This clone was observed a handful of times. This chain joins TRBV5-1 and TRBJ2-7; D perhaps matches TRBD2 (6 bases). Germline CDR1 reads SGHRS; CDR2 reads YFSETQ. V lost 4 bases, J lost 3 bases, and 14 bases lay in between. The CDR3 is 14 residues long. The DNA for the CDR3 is TGCGCCAGCAGCCACCCGGGGGTAGTCTACGAGCAGTACTTC. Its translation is CASSHPGVVYEQYF.

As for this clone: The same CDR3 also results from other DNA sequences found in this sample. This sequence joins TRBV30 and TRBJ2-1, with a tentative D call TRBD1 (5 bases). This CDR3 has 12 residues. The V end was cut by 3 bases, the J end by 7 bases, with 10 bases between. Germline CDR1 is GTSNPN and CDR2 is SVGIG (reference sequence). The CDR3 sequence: CAWRGQGNEQFF. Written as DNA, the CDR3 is TGTGCCTGGAGGGGGCAGGGAAATGAGCAGTTCTTC.

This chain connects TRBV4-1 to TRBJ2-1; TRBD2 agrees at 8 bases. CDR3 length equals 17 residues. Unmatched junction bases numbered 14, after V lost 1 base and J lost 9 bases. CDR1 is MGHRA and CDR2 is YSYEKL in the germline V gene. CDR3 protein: CASSQGRGLARVLEQFF. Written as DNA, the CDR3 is TGCGCCAGCAGCCAAGGACGCGGACTAGCCCGTGTTCTTGAGCAGTTCTTC.

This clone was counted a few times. The CDR3 DNA follows: TGTGCCAGCAGCTTCTCCGGGACACCGGGCGGTAAGAACACTGAAGCTTTCTTT. It specifies CASSFSGTPGGKNTEAFF. The chain has TRBV5-5 and TRBJ1-1; weak D call: TRBD1 (6 bases). Trimming removed 2 bases at V and 1 base at J, with 21 bases between. This CDR3 spans 18 amino acids. The germline V gene has CDR1 SGHKS and CDR2 YYEKEE (reference sequence).

The DNA of the CDR3 is TGTGCCAGCAGCATGACAGGGACGCGGGGAGCCGGGGAGCTGTTTTTT. It codes for CASSMTGTRGAGELFF. The V call is TRBV7-9, the J call TRBJ2-2; D may be TRBD1 (7 bases). The CDR3 has 16 amino acids. The V gene's germline CDR1 is SEHNR and CDR2 FQNEAQ (reference sequence). Between the trimmed V and J ends, which lost 5 bases and 6 bases, there was a span of 19 bases.

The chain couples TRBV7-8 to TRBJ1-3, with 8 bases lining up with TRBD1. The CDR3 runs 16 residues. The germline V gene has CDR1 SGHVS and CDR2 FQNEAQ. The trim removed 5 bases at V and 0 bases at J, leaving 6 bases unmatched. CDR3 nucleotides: TGTGCCAGCAGCCTCCGACAGGGGTCCTCTGGAAACACCATATATTTT. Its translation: CASSLRQGSSGNTIYF. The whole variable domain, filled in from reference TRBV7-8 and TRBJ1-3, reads GAGVSQSPRYKVAKRGQDVALRCDPISGHVSLFWYQQALGQGPEFLTYFQNEAQLDKSGLPSDRFFAERPEGSVSTLKIQRTQQEDSAVYLCASSLRQGSSGNTIYFGEGSWLTVV.

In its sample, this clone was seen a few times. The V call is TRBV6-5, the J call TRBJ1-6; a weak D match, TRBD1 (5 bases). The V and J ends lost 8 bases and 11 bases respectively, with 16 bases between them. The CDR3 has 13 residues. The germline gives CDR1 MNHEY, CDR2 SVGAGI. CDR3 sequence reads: CASRPGDSAPLHF. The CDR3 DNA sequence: TGTGCCAGCCGTCCGGGGGATAGTGCACCCCTCCACTTT.

This CDR3 is CASSLQGARTEAFF. As DNA, the CDR3 is TGCGCCAGCAGCCTACAGGGGGCGCGAACTGAAGCTTTCTTT. J is TRBJ1-1 and V is TRBV5-1, with 9 bases fitting TRBD1. This CDR3 is 14 amino acids long. CDR1 and CDR2 (germline): SGHRS, YFSETQ. The V gene end was trimmed by 4 bases and the J gene end by 5 bases; junction bases not matched to a gene: 6.

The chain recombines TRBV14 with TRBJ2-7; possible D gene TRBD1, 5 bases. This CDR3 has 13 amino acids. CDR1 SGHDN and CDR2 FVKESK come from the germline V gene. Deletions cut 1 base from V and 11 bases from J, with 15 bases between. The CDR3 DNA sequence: TGTGCCAGCAGCCAAGTAGGCTTGGCAGGGAAGTACTTC. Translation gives CASSQVGLAGKYF.

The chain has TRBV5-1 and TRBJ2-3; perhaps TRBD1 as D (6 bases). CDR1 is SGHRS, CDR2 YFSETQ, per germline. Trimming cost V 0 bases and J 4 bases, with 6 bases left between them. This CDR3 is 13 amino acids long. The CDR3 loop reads CASSLGQADTQYF. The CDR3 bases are TGCGCCAGCAGCTTGGGACAGGCAGATACGCAGTATTTT.

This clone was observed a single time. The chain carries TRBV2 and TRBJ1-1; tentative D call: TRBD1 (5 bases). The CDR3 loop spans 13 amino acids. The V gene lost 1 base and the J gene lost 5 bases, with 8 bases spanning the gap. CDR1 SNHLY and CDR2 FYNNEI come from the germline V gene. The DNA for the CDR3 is TGTGCCAGCAGTGAAGTCAGGGAAACTGAAGCTTTCTTT. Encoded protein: CASSEVRETEAFF.

CDR3 DNA sequence: TGTGCCAGCAGCCGCCTTGGGACAGTCCCAGGACGCAACTATGGCTACACCTTC. Translating it yields CASSRLGTVPGRNYGYTF. The rearrangement links TRBV27 to TRBJ1-2; 7 nucleotides align to TRBD1. Germline trimming cut 6 bases from V and 2 bases from J; bases unmatched to any gene: 18. Germline V gives CDR1 MNHEY, CDR2 SMNVEV (reference sequence). The CDR3 covers 18 residues.

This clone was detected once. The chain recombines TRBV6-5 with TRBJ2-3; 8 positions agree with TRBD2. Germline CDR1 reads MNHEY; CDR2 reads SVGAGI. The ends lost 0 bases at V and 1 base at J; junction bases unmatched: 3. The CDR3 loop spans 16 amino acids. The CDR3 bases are TGTGCCAGCAGTTACTCTGCAGCGGGGGGCACAGATACGCAGTATTTT. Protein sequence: CASSYSAAGGTDTQYF.

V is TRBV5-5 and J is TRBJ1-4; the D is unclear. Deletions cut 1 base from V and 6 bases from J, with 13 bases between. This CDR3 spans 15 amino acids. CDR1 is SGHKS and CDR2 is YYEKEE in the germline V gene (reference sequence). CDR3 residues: CASSLLERKDEKLFF. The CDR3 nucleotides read TGTGCCAGCAGCTTGCTCGAGAGGAAGGATGAAAAACTGTTTTTT.

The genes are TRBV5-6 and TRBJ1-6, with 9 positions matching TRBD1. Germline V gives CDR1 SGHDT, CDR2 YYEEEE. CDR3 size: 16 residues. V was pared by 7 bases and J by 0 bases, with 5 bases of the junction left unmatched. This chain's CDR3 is CASSGQGSSYNSPLHF. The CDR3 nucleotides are TGTGCCAGCTCAGGACAGGGGAGCTCCTATAATTCACCCCTCCACTTT.

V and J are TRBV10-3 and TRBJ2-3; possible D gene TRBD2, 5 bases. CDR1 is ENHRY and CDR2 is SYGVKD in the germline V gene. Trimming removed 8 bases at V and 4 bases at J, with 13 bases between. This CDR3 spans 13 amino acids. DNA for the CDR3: TGTGCCATCGGAGGCGAGAGGGCAGATACGCAGTATTTT. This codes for CAIGGERADTQYF.

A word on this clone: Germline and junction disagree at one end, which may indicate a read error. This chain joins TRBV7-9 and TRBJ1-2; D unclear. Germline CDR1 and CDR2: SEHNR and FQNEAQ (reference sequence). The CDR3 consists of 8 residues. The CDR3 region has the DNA TGTTCCAGCAGCTTAAGTCAGTTC. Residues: CSSSLSQF.

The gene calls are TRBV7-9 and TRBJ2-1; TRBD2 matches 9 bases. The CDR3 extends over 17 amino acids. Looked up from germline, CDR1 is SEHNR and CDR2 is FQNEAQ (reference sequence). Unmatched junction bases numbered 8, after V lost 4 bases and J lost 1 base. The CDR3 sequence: CASSSGGLAGSYNEQFF. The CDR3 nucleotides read TGTGCCAGCAGCTCTGGGGGGCTAGCGGGGTCCTACAATGAGCAGTTCTTC.

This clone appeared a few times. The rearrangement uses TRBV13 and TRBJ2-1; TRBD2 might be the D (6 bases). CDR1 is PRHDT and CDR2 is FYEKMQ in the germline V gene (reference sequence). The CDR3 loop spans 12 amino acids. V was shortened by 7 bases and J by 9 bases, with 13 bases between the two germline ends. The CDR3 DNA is TGTGCCAGCAAGGCGGGAAAGGGTGAGCAGTTCTTC. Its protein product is CASKAGKGEQFF. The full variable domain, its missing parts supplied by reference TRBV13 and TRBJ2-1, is AAGVIQSPRHLIKEKRETATLKCYPIPRHDTVYWYQQGPGQDPQFLISFYEKMQSDKGSIPDRFSAQQFSDYHSELNMSSLELGDSALYFCASKAGKGEQFFGPGTRLTVL.

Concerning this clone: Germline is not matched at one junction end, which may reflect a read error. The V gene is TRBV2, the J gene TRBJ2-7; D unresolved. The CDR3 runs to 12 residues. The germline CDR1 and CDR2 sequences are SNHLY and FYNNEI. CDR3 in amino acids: CASSPVVVGRDF. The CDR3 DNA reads TGTGCCAGCAGCCCCGTAGTTGTCGGCCGGGACTTC.

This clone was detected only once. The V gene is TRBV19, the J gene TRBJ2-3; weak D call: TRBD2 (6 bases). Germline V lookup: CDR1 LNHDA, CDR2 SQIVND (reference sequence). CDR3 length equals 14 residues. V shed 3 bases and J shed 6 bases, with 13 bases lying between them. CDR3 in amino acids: CASSIDGGPDTQYF. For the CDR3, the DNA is TGTGCCAGTAGTATTGACGGAGGGCCGGATACGCAGTATTTT.